Listed below are T cell receptor beta chains from one sample, sequenced in a study of cytomegalovirus exposure and HLA in healthy donors. The repertoire was sequenced with immunoSEQ multiplex PCR; TCRdb's copy has only in-frame clones and lacks some. The table lists 150,000 or so clones, approximately 90% of them singletons, with roughly 6.5% in the top ten. The specimen was PBMCs. Every receptor here comes from a woman younger than 45 in good health and CMV-seropositive. Both conserved end residues are part of each CDR3. D genes are given only for firm matches. Clone size is stated in some rows and not others, as once, few, many or a class when expanded.

- | - | TRBJ2-3 | TRBV28 | CASSSGLSTQYF | TGTGCCAGCAGTTCTGGACTCTCTACGCAGTATTTT
TRBD2 | once | TRBJ2-5 | TRBV5-5 | CASSLGTSGGRETQYF | TGTGCCAGCAGCTTGGGGACTAGCGGGGGCAGAGAGACCCAGTACTTC
- | once | TRBJ1-4 | TRBV6-6 | CASSYSRSTNEKLFF | TGTGCCAGCAGTTACAGCCGGTCAACTAATGAAAAACTGTTTTTT
TRBD2 | once | TRBJ2-1 | TRBV7-3 | CASSPSGNRHNEQFF | TGTGCCAGCAGCCCCAGCGGGAATAGGCACAATGAGCAGTTCTTC
- | few | TRBJ1-2 | TRBV19 | CASSGGGPQIYGYTF | TGTGCCAGCAGTGGGGGCGGACCACAGATCTATGGCTACACCTTC
TRBD1 | - | TRBJ2-1 | TRBV5-1 | CASEQGPSIDEQFF | TGCGCCAGCGAACAGGGGCCTTCTATCGATGAGCAGTTCTTC
TRBD1 | - | TRBJ1-1 | TRBV18 | CASSPRQGQGNTEAFF | TGTGCCAGCTCACCTCGACAGGGCCAGGGAAACACTGAAGCTTTCTTT
TRBD1 | - | TRBJ1-5 | TRBV19 | CASSSRTGGFSNQPQHF | TGTGCCAGTAGTTCGAGGACAGGGGGCTTCAGCAATCAGCCCCAGCATTTT
TRBD1 | - | TRBJ2-4 | TRBV28 | CASSLWGATGRIQYF | TGTGCCAGCAGTTTATGGGGGGCGACAGGGCGCATTCAGTACTTC
- | - | TRBJ2-5 | TRBV6-6 | CASSYSQGTETQYF | TGTGCCAGCAGTTACTCGCAGGGTACAGAGACCCAGTACTTC
TRBD1 | - | TRBJ1-6 | TRBV4-1 | CASSRAIGSGQYNSPLHF | TGCGCCAGCAGCCGGGCTATCGGGTCGGGACAGTATAATTCACCCCTCCACTTT
- | once | TRBJ1-5 | TRBV19 | CASSMNRNSNQPQHF | TGTGCCAGTAGTATGAACAGGAATAGCAATCAGCCCCAGCATTTT
TRBD2 | - | TRBJ2-3 | TRBV27 | CASSLLAGGTDTQYF | TGTGCCAGCAGTTTACTTGCGGGGGGCACAGATACGCAGTATTTT
- | - | TRBJ2-5 | TRBV7-9 | CASSLDIWESETQYF | TGTGCCAGCAGCTTAGATATCTGGGAGTCAGAGACCCAGTACTTC
- | - | TRBJ1-1 | TRBV25-1 | CASSSLTAEAFF | TGTGCCAGCAGCAGCCTGACAGCTGAAGCTTTCTTT
- | - | TRBJ2-6 | TRBV7-9 | CASSLAAGIGANVLTF | TGTGCCAGCAGCTTAGCGGCAGGGATTGGGGCCAACGTCCTGACTTTC
- | - | TRBJ1-1 | TRBV11-2 | CASSFAAEEAFF | TGTGCCAGCAGCTTCGCCGCGGAAGAAGCTTTCTTT
TRBD2 | - | TRBJ2-7 | TRBV10-3 | CAIGSGGYSYEQYF | TGTGCCATCGGTAGCGGGGGGTATTCCTACGAGCAGTACTTC
TRBD1 | - | TRBJ2-7 | TRBV5-1 | CASSSPTGGLNEQYF | TGCGCCAGCAGCTCCCCGACAGGGGGATTAAACGAGCAGTACTTC
TRBD2 | - | TRBJ2-1 | TRBV28 | CASSLLAGGANEQFF | TGTGCCAGCAGTCTCCTAGCGGGAGGTGCGAATGAGCAGTTCTTC
- | - | TRBJ2-2 | TRBV5-1 | CASSLGVQELFF | TGCGCCAGCAGCTTAGGGGTTCAGGAGCTGTTTTTT
- | - | TRBJ1-2 | TRBV5-8 | CASSPRARGYTF | TGTGCCAGCTCCCCGAGGGCTAGGGGCTACACCTTC
TRBD1 | - | TRBJ2-5 | TRBV5-4 | CASSQGGRQETQYF | TGTGCCAGCAGCCAAGGGGGCCGCCAAGAGACCCAGTACTTC
- | few | TRBJ1-5 | TRBV28 | CASSLFEGNQPQHF | TGTGCCAGCAGTTTATTTGAGGGCAATCAGCCCCAGCATTTT
TRBD2 | - | TRBJ2-1 | TRBV6-5 | CASSYAGLANNEQFF | TGTGCCAGCAGTTACGCGGGACTAGCGAACAATGAGCAGTTCTTC